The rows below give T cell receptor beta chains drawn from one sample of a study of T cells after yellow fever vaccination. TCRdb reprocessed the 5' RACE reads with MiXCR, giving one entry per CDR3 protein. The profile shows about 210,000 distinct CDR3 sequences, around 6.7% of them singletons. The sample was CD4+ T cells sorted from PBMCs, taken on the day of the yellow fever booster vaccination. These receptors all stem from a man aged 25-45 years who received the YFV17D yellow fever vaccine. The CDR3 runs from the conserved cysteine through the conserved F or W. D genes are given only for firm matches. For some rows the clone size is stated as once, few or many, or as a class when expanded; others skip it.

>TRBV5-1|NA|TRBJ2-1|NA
CASSLELSSSYNEQFF
TGCGCCAGCAGCTTGGAACTGTCATCCTCCTACAATGAGCAGTTCTTC
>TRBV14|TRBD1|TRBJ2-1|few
CASSQVFRGYNEQFF
TGTGCCAGCAGCCAAGTCTTCAGGGGGTACAATGAGCAGTTCTTC
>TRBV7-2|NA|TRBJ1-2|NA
CASSLDAGAKGYTF
TGTGCCAGCAGCTTAGATGCGGGGGCGAAGGGCTACACCTTC
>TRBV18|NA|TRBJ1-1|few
CASSPRRVGTEAFF
TGTGCCAGCTCACCCCGCCGGGTGGGGACTGAAGCTTTCTTT
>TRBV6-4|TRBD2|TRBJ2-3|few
CASSATTSGTDTQYF
TGTGCCAGCAGTGCTACGACTAGCGGCACAGATACGCAGTATTTT
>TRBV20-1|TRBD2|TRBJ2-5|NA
CSVPSSGGRGTQYF
TGCAGTGTACCCTCTAGCGGGGGTCGTGGGACCCAGTACTTC
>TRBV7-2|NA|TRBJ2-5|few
CASSLVRGTQYF
TGTGCCAGCAGCCTAGTCCGAGGGACCCAGTACTTC
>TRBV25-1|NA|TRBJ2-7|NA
CASAKTPSSYEQYF
TGTGCCAGCGCCAAGACCCCGAGCTCCTACGAGCAGTACTTC
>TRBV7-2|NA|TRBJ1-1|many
CASSYTGIGAFF
TGTGCCAGCAGCTACACAGGGATTGGTGCTTTCTTT
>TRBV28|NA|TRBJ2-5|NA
CASSPGGISEETQYF
TGTGCCAGCAGCCCAGGGGGGATCTCGGAAGAGACCCAGTACTTC
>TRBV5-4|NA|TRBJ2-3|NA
CASSEQRGTDTQYF
TGTGCCAGCAGCGAGCAGCGGGGCACAGATACGCAGTATTTT
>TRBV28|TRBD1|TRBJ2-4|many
CASSLPRDRRTKNIQYF
TGTGCCAGCAGTTTGCCAAGGGACAGAAGGACCAAAAACATTCAGTACTTC
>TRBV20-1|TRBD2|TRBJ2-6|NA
CSATPGLAGSYRPGANVLTF
TGCAGTGCCACGCCGGGACTAGCGGGATCGTATCGCCCTGGGGCCAACGTCCTGACTTTC
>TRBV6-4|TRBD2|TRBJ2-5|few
CASSKGVPGLAGPLGQETQYF
TGTGCCAGTTCCAAGGGGGTCCCGGGACTAGCGGGTCCATTGGGCCAAGAGACCCAGTACTTC
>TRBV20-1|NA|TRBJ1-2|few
CSARGTEGYGYTF
TGCAGTGCTAGAGGAACAGAGGGCTATGGCTACACCTTC
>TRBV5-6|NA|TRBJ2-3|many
CASRQPSTDTQYF
TGTGCCAGCCGACAGCCAAGCACAGATACGCAGTATTTT
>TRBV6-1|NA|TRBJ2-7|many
CASRTGTHPYEQYF
TGTGCCAGCAGGACCGGGACGCACCCCTACGAGCAGTACTTC
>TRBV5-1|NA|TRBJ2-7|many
CASSFSQGSGEQYF
TGCGCCAGCAGCTTTAGTCAGGGGTCCGGCGAGCAGTACTTC
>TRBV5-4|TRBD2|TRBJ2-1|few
CASSSGTRKVSNEQFF
TGTGCCAGCAGCTCCGGGACTAGAAAAGTCAGCAATGAGCAGTTCTTC
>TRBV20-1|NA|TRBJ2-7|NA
CCAVPGALASYEQYF
TGCTGTGCTGTACCGGGGGCACTAGCATCCTACGAGCAGTACTTC
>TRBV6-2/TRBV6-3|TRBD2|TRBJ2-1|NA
CASRRTGTSGYNEQFF
TGTGCCAGCAGGCGAACCGGGACTAGCGGATACAATGAGCAGTTCTTC
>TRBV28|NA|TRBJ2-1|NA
CASRAPGTISNEQFF
TGTGCCAGCAGGGCACCCGGGACCATTAGCAATGAGCAGTTCTTC
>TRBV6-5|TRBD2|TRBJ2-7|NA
CASSYRGGGDEQYF
TGTGCCAGCAGTTACCGGGGGGGAGGGGACGAGCAGTACTTC
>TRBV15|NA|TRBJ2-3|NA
CTTSRHHPRERADTQYF
TGTACCACCAGCAGACACCACCCACGTGAGCGGGCAGATACGCAGTATTTT
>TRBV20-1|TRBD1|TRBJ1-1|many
CSARKQGGATEAFF
TGCAGTGCTAGAAAACAAGGGGGCGCGACTGAAGCTTTCTTT
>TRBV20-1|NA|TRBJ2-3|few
CSARAVSGADTQYF
TGCAGTGCTAGAGCGGTGTCCGGGGCCGATACGCAGTATTTT
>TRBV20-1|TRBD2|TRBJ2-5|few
CSASKGAGNKETQYF
TGCAGTGCTAGCAAGGGAGCGGGAAATAAAGAGACCCAGTACTTC
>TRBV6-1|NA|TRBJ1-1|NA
CASRLRGGFGTEAFF
TGTGCCAGCAGGCTACGCGGGGGATTTGGGACTGAAGCTTTCTTT